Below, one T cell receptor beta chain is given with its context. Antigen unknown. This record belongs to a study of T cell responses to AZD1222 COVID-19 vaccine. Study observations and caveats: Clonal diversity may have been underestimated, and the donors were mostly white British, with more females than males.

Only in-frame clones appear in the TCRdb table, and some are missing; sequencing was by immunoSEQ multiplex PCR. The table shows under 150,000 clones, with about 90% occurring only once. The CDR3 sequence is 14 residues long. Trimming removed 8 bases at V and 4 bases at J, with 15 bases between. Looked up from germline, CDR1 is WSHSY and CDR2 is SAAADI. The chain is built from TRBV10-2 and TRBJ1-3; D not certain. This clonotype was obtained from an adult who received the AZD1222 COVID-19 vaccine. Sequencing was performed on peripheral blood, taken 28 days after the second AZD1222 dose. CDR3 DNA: TGCGCCAGCTCCGAATCGGGCTTAGGAAACACCATATATTTT. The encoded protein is CASSESGLGNTIYF.